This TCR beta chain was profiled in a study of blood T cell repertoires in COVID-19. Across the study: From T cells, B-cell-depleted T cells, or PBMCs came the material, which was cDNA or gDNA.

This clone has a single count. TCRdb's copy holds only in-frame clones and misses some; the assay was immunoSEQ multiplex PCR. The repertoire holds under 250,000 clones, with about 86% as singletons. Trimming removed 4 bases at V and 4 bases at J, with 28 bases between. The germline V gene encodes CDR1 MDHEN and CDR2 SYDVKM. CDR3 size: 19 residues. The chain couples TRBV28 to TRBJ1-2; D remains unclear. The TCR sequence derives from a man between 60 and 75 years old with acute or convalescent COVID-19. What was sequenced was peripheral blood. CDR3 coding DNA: TGTGCCAGCAGTTCCCCTGCGGGGAATTTTCATTACTTGCTCTATGGCTACACCTTC. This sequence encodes CASSSPAGNFHYLLYGYTF.